The next 26 T cell receptor beta chains were all read from a single sample in a study of T cells in Graves' hyperthyroidism and ophthalmopathy (dated by TCRdb to between 2018 and 2020). Library preparation was by multiplex PCR. The instrument given in TCRdb is Illumina HiSeq 2000. Amplification of TCR beta CDR3 regions was carried out from RNA transcripts. A first-round RT-PCR of the TCR CDR3 used the HTBI primer set with the Qiagen OneStep RT-PCR kit. The public reads were quality trimmed at Q25 with fastp and then assembled into clones with MiXCR by TCRdb, keeping productive beta chains. Rows are unified per CDR3 protein, each entry keeping the most common DNA and genes. For this sample there are hundreds of thousands of distinct CDR3 sequences; 45% appear just once. The ten biggest clones cover less than 9% of the sample. The sample comprised peripheral blood or thyroid tissue (not recorded which). These receptor sequences come from an adult man with Graves' disease, either hyperthyroidism or ophthalmopathy (not recorded which).

This clonotype was found a few times. A much larger clone lies one base from this, so it may be a read error. The V and J genes are TRBV7-9 and TRBJ1-5; perhaps TRBD1 as D (6 bases). V lost 5 bases and J lost 0, with 8 bases in between. CDR1 and CDR2 (germline): SEHNR, FQNEAQ (reference sequence). This CDR3 is built from 14 residues. The CDR3 is CASSMDSSNQPQHF. The CDR3 DNA reads as TGTGCCAGCAGCATGGACAGTAGCAATCAGCCCCAGCATTTT. Drawing the rest from reference TRBV7-9 and TRBJ1-5, the complete variable domain is DTGVSQNPRHKITKRGQNVTFRCDPISEHNRLYWYRQTLGQGPEFLTYFQNEAQLEKSRLLSDRFSAERPKGSFSTLEIQRTEQGDSAMYLCASSMDSSNQPQHFGDGTRLSIL.

This clonotype was recorded many times. V usage is TRBV20-1 and J usage is TRBJ2-5; tentatively, D is TRBD1 (6 bases). The V gene lost 3 bases and the J gene lost 1 base, with 9 bases spanning the gap. The germline V gene encodes CDR1 DFQATT and CDR2 SNEGSKA (reference sequence). The CDR3 contains 13 residues. DNA for the CDR3: TGCAGTGCTAGGCGGACAGCCCAAGAGACCCAGTACTTC. Amino acids: CSARRTAQETQYF.

This chain connects TRBV19 to TRBJ1-1; perhaps TRBD1 as D (6 bases). Per germline, CDR1 LNHDA and CDR2 SQIVND (reference sequence). This CDR3 spans 13 amino acids. V was pared by 5 bases and J by 3 bases, with 10 bases between. CDR3 DNA: TGTGCCAGTAGTGGGGGACACGACACTGAAGCTTTCTTT. This codes for CASSGGHDTEAFF.

This clonotype showed up many times. V is TRBV2 and J is TRBJ1-1; D is unresolved. CDR3 length: 14 amino acids. Germline V gene data show CDR1 as SNHLY and CDR2 as FYNNEI. V lost 8 bases to trimming and J lost 4 bases, with 17 bases between them. The CDR3 reads CASGRDGILTEAFF. As DNA, the CDR3 is TGTGCCAGCGGAAGAGACGGGATTCTCACTGAAGCTTTCTTT.

The gene calls are TRBV7-9 and TRBJ2-7; 8 bases map to TRBD1. Germline CDR1 is SEHNR and CDR2 is FQNEAQ (reference sequence). The V segment lost 1 base and the J segment 5 bases; nucleotides outside the gene matches: 7. The CDR3 length is 15 residues. The CDR3 protein is CASSLVEAGGHEQYF. The DNA of the CDR3 is TGTGCCAGCAGCTTAGTGGAGGCAGGGGGCCACGAGCAGTACTTC. The full variable domain, its missing parts supplied by reference TRBV7-9 and TRBJ2-7, is DTGVSQNPRHKITKRGQNVTFRCDPISEHNRLYWYRQTLGQGPEFLTYFQNEAQLEKSRLLSDRFSAERPKGSFSTLEIQRTEQGDSAMYLCASSLVEAGGHEQYFGPGTRLTVT.

This clonotype was seen at least ten times. This chain joins TRBV15 and TRBJ1-1; no clear D gene. CDR1 is LNHNV and CDR2 is YYDKDF in the germline V gene (reference sequence). V dropped 2 bases and J dropped 1 base, with 11 bases sitting between them. The CDR3 has 15 amino acids. The CDR3 DNA reads TGTGCCACCAGCAGACACACGGTGGGGAACACTGAAGCTTTCTTT. Translated: CATSRHTVGNTEAFF.

V and J are TRBV11-1 and TRBJ2-2; D is uncertain. Trimming shortened V by 1 base and J by 3 bases, and 9 bases separated the two germline ends. Germline V gene sequence: CDR1 SGHAT, CDR2 FQDESV (reference sequence). This CDR3 comprises 15 residues. The CDR3 nucleotides are TGTGCCAGCAGCTTAGGTATCCACGACACCGGGGAGCTGTTTTTT. This encodes CASSLGIHDTGELFF.

The J gene is TRBJ1-2, the V gene TRBV20-1; D unclear. Germline-derived CDR1 and CDR2 are DFQATT and SNEGSKA (reference sequence). V was pared by 0 bases and J by 6 bases, with 11 bases between. This CDR3 region has 13 residues. CDR3 residues: CSARDQAGNGYTF. In DNA form, the CDR3 reads TGCAGTGCTAGAGACCAGGCCGGGAATGGCTACACCTTC.

The chain couples TRBV20-1 to TRBJ2-7; D may be TRBD2 (6 bases). Germline V CDR1 and CDR2: DFQATT, SNEGSKA (reference sequence). The CDR3 consists of 14 residues. The V and J ends lost 2 bases and 3 bases respectively, with 14 bases between them. CDR3 residues: CSARSGTGGYEQYF. CDR3 in DNA: TGCAGTGCTAGATCCGGGACTGGGGGCTACGAGCAGTACTTC.

J is TRBJ1-2 and V is TRBV9; 12 bases fit TRBD1. This CDR3 spans 14 amino acids. Germline V gene lookup returns CDR1 SGDLS and CDR2 YYNGEE. With 4 bases clipped from V and 6 bases from J, the junction kept 4 bases outside the gene matches. In DNA form, the CDR3 reads TGTGCCAGCAGCCACCGGGACAGGGGGCATGGCTACACCTTC. Residues: CASSHRDRGHGYTF.

The sample holds a few counts of this clonotype. V is TRBV7-8 and J is TRBJ2-5; D is undetermined. Trimming took 1 base from V and 1 from J, leaving 10 bases between them. The CDR3 is made up of 15 amino acids. Germline CDR1 is SGHVS and CDR2 is FQNEAQ. CDR3 bases: TGTGCCAGCAGCTTAGTCTTAGGTACCCAAGAGACCCAGTACTTC. Translating it yields CASSLVLGTQETQYF.

This clonotype was counted only a few times. V is TRBV5-1 and J is TRBJ1-2; the D gene is possibly TRBD1 (6 bases). CDR3 size: 19 residues. Trimming took off 1 base at V and 1 base at J, with 23 bases between the two ends. Germline CDR1 SGHRS, CDR2 YFSETQ. The CDR3 spells CASSLLSPAGQRLNYGYTF. For the CDR3, the DNA is TGCGCCAGCAGCTTGCTTTCGCCCGCAGGACAGAGACTTAACTATGGCTACACCTTC.

The V gene is TRBV29-1, the J gene TRBJ1-5; 7 bases match TRBD1. J lost 5 bases, V lost 6 bases, and 10 bases had no gene match. The CDR3 has 14 amino acids. Germline CDR1 reads SQVTM; CDR2 reads ANQGSEA. CDR3 residues: CSVRQGKGDQPQHF. CDR3 DNA sequence: TGCAGCGTCCGACAGGGAAAGGGGGATCAGCCCCAGCATTTT.

The chain is built from TRBV12-3 or TRBV12-4 and TRBJ2-7; weak D call: TRBD2 (6 bases). The CDR3 has 15 amino acids. V was shortened by 6 bases and J by 7 bases, with 22 bases between the two germline ends. As DNA, the CDR3 is TGTGCCAGCAGGAACACCTTCGGAGGGCCTCAAGAGCAGTACTTC. It codes for CASRNTFGGPQEQYF.

With regard to this clonotype: Being one base from a much bigger clone, this may be a read error. This chain links TRBV5-1 with TRBJ2-7; D possibly corresponds to TRBD1 (5 bases). The CDR3 consists of 14 residues. The germline V gene has CDR1 SGHRS and CDR2 YFSETQ. The CDR3 loop is CASSLVGRAAEQHF. The CDR3 bases are TGCGCCAGCAGCTTGGTTGGCAGGGCTGCCGAGCAGCACTTC.

Only a few counts were recorded for this clonotype. The chain links TRBV14 to TRBJ1-6; 8 bases match TRBD1. This CDR3 is built from 16 residues. The ends lost 8 bases at V and 8 bases at J; junction bases unmatched: 14. Germline-derived CDR1 and CDR2 are SGHDN and FVKESK. Written as DNA, the CDR3 is TGTGCCAGCTCACCAACCAGGGGGCGCGGAGATTCACCCCTCCACTTT. Amino acids: CASSPTRGRGDSPLHF.

This clonotype was seen repeatedly, ten times or more. The DNA for the CDR3 is TGTGCCAGTAGTCCCTCAGGACTAGCGGGGGACGGGACCCAGTACTTC. This gives the protein CASSPSGLAGDGTQYF. V is TRBV19 and J is TRBJ2-5, with 13 bases lining up with TRBD2. The V and J ends lost 5 bases and 7 bases, in that order; junction bases with no gene match: 10. Germline V CDR1 and CDR2: LNHDA, SQIVND (reference sequence). The CDR3 has 16 residues.

This clonotype was seen a single time. This chain links TRBV29-1 with TRBJ2-7; 8 bases are a match to TRBD2. The CDR3 is 14 amino acids. The germline V gene encodes CDR1 SQVTM and CDR2 ANQGSEA. The V segment lost 4 bases and the J segment 6 bases; nucleotides outside the gene matches: 11. The CDR3 protein is CSVVGAGGQFEQYF. The CDR3 nucleotides read TGCAGCGTTGTAGGGGCGGGAGGACAATTCGAGCAGTACTTC.

The chain couples TRBV7-9 to TRBJ1-1, with a tentative D call TRBD1 (6 bases). Germline loops: CDR1 SEHNR, CDR2 FQNEAQ (reference sequence). Between the trimmed V and J ends, which lost 5 bases and 2 bases, there was a span of 18 bases. The CDR3 is 16 residues long. The DNA for the CDR3 is TGTGCCAGCAGCCCCCGCGCAGGGGTAACAAACACTGAAGCTTTCTTT. This sequence encodes CASSPRAGVTNTEAFF.

This clonotype was found a few times. The gene calls are TRBV20-1 and TRBJ1-5; D is uncertain. Germline loops: CDR1 DFQATT, CDR2 SNEGSKA (reference sequence). The V and J ends lost 6 bases and 4 bases respectively, with 7 bases between them. The CDR3 contains 11 residues. This CDR3 reads CSAGRNQPQHF. CDR3 sequence (DNA): TGCAGTGCGGGGAGGAATCAGCCCCAGCATTTT.

This clonotype came up a few times. The chain uses TRBV5-1 and TRBJ1-2; D not certain. Germline V gene lookup returns CDR1 SGHRS and CDR2 YFSETQ. This CDR3 spans 13 amino acids. V was pared by 2 bases and J by 4 bases, with 9 bases between. The CDR3 region has the DNA TGCGCCAGCAGCTTTCGGCGTAGCTATGGCTACACCTTC. Translation gives CASSFRRSYGYTF.

This clonotype was observed a handful of times. The rearrangement uses TRBV6-5 and TRBJ1-5, with D possibly matching TRBD1 (5 bases). The V end lost 5 bases, the J end lost 7 bases, and 12 bases lay between the germline ends. Germline V CDR1 and CDR2: MNHEY, SVGAGI. This CDR3 region has 13 residues. DNA for the CDR3: TGTGCCAGCAGTCCAGCGGGGGAACAGCCCCAGCATTTT. Protein product: CASSPAGEQPQHF.

This clonotype was observed at least ten times. The chain carries TRBV9 and TRBJ2-7; 8 nucleotides match TRBD1. After removal of 3 bases from V and 7 bases from J, the junction contained 6 bases not matched to a gene. The CDR3 covers 13 residues. Germline assignment: CDR1 SGDLS and CDR2 YYNGEE. CDR3: CASSETGAGEQYF. As DNA, the CDR3 is TGTGCCAGCAGCGAGACAGGGGCGGGGGAGCAGTACTTC. Complete variable domain (other parts from reference TRBV9 and TRBJ2-7): DSGVTQTPKHLITATGQRVTLRCSPRSGDLSVYWYQQSLDQGLQFLIQYYNGEERAKGNILERFSAQQFPDLHSELNLSSLELGDSALYFCASSETGAGEQYFGPGTRLTVT.

The sample holds one count of this clonotype. The chain recombines TRBV2 with TRBJ1-4, with D tentatively TRBD1 (6 bases). With 9 bases removed from V and 7 bases from J, the gap between germline ends came to 18 bases. This CDR3 contains 14 residues. Germline lookup yields CDR1 SNHLY and CDR2 FYNNEI. The DNA for the CDR3 is TGTGCCAGTACCTCGCCAGGGGAGGGTGAAAAACTGTTTTTT. It specifies CASTSPGEGEKLFF.

The chain carries TRBV7-9 and TRBJ1-2, with 7 bases aligning to TRBD1. CDR1 and CDR2 from the germline V gene are SEHNR and FQNEAQ (reference sequence). V was pared by 3 bases and J by 5 bases, with 12 bases of the junction left unmatched. CDR3 length: 16 amino acids. CDR3 DNA: TGTGCCAGCAGCTTGTTTCGAACAGGGGTAGGGTATGGCTACACCTTC. This sequence encodes CASSLFRTGVGYGYTF.

This clonotype showed up just once. A clone one base away is much larger, so this may be a read error. The V gene is TRBV24-1, the J gene TRBJ2-5; TRBD1 might be the D (6 bases). The length of the CDR3 is 15 residues. Germline values: CDR1 KGHDR, CDR2 SFDVKD. The CDR3 protein is CATSQGPRLQEAQYF. CDR3 DNA: TGTGCCACCAGCCAGGGGCCAAGATTACAAGAGGCCCAGTACTTC.